The table lists the clone carrying this T cell receptor beta chain with a few counts. This record belongs to a study of blood T cell repertoires in COVID-19. Overall study: PBMCs, B-cell-depleted T cells, or T cells were the source of the cDNA or gDNA that made up the material.

The CDR3 has 13 amino acids. V dropped 3 bases and J dropped 0 bases, with 6 bases sitting between them. Germline assignment: CDR1 SEHNR and CDR2 FQNEAQ (reference sequence). Authors' data handling: The authors estimated nucleated cell counts from reference gene primer amplification. Produced via immunoSEQ multiplex PCR; TCRdb's table is partial and in-frame only. That table gives V, J and clone size, and the DNA gave D and trimming. This table has some 180,000 clones, around 82% appearing once. The receptor was isolated from a man between 65 and 79 years old with active or convalescent COVID-19. Sequenced sample: peripheral blood. The chain links TRBV7-9 to TRBJ2-7, with no clear D. The CDR3 loop is CASSFASSYEQYF. The CDR3 DNA follows: TGTGCCAGCAGCTTTGCCAGCTCCTACGAGCAGTACTTC.